Listed below are T cell receptor beta chains from one sample, sequenced in a study of T cells in localized non-small cell lung cancer. Repertoires were generated with immunoSEQ multiplex PCR, while TCRdb's copy carries only in-frame clones and drops some. The table lists over 70,000 clones, approximately 91% of them singletons. The source was PBMCs, collected before any cancer treatment. The receptors were gathered from a woman aged 35-75 years with stage II squamous cell lung carcinoma. The CDR3 runs from the conserved cysteine through the conserved F or W. A D gene is named only where the DNA matches it firmly. Clone size is stated in some rows and not others, as once, few, many or a class when expanded.

TRBV5-1,TRBJ1-2,-,few,CASSLEGHYGYTF,TGCGCCAGCAGCTTGGAAGGTCACTATGGCTACACCTTC
TRBV5-4,TRBJ2-2,-,-,CASSLAWGTGELFF,TGTGCCAGCAGCTTGGCCTGGGGGACCGGGGAGCTGTTTTTT
TRBV5-1,TRBJ2-4,TRBD2,-,CASSQAGGRENIQYF,TGCGCCAGCAGCCAGGCGGGGGGGCGCGAAAACATTCAGTACTTC
TRBV6-6,TRBJ1-2,-,-,CASSPQRTIPNDGYTF,TGTGCCAGCAGTCCTCAAAGGACCATCCCGAATGATGGCTACACCTTC
TRBV28,TRBJ1-3,-,few,CASSPQLGRGNTIYF,TGTGCCAGCAGTCCCCAGTTAGGCAGGGGAAACACCATATATTTT
TRBV6-1,TRBJ1-3,-,-,CASSETGSSGNTIYF,TGTGCCAGCAGCGAAACAGGTAGCTCTGGAAACACCATATATTTT
TRBV7-2,TRBJ2-5,TRBD1,-,CASSLDGQGSKTQYF,TGTGCCAGCAGCTTAGACGGACAGGGTTCCAAGACCCAGTACTTC
TRBV5-1,TRBJ1-6,TRBD1,-,CASSEGQAYNSPLHF,TGCGCCAGCAGCGAGGGACAGGCATATAATTCACCCCTCCACTTT
TRBV10-3,TRBJ1-2,-,-,CAISEGEYGYTF,TGTGCCATCAGTGAAGGAGAATATGGCTACACCTTC
TRBV5-1,TRBJ2-1,-,-,CASSSTGLVNEQFF,TGCGCCAGCAGCTCGACAGGACTAGTCAATGAGCAGTTCTTC
TRBV28,TRBJ1-3,-,-,CASTLDAPLRRTPSSGNTIYF,TGTGCCAGCACCCTTGATGCCCCCCTTAGACGGACTCCAAGCTCTGGAAACACCATATATTTT
TRBV2,TRBJ1-2,-,-,CASSETGRYGYTF,TGTGCCAGCAGTGAAACAGGTCGCTATGGCTACACCTTC
TRBV27,TRBJ1-2,TRBD1,few,CASSNPDRVSGYTF,TGTGCCAGCAGTAACCCCGACAGGGTATCCGGCTACACCTTC
TRBV2,TRBJ2-7,-,-,CASREGVPSYEQYF,TGTGCCAGCAGAGAGGGGGTACCCTCCTACGAGCAGTACTTC
TRBV5-1,TRBJ1-4,-,-,CASSLGRGGQQNEKLFF,TGCGCCAGCAGTCTTGGGCGGGGCGGACAGCAGAATGAAAAACTGTTTTTT
TRBV19,TRBJ1-2,TRBD1,-,CASSLGQTNYGYTF,TGTGCCAGTAGTCTGGGACAGACTAACTATGGCTACACCTTC
TRBV11-3,TRBJ2-1,-,-,CASSPGRPRGNEQFF,TGTGCCAGCAGCCCGGGGCGGCCTAGGGGCAATGAGCAGTTCTTC
TRBV19,TRBJ1-1,-,-,CATQPTSLGTEAFF,TGTGCCACCCAACCCACCAGTTTGGGGACTGAAGCTTTCTTT
TRBV5-4,TRBJ2-3,TRBD1,few,CASSWRADRDTQYF,TGTGCCAGCAGCTGGCGGGCGGACAGGGATACGCAGTATTTT
TRBV6-6,TRBJ1-1,-,-,CASSPYVDTEAFF,TGTGCCAGCAGTCCCTATGTTGACACTGAAGCTTTCTTT
TRBV5-1,TRBJ2-1,-,-,CASSFRDFGANEQFF,TGCGCCAGCAGCTTCCGAGACTTTGGGGCCAATGAGCAGTTCTTC
TRBV7-9,TRBJ1-4,TRBD1,-,CASSPTGEGNEKLFF,TGTGCCAGCAGCCCGACAGGGGAGGGTAATGAAAAACTGTTTTTT
TRBV10-3,TRBJ1-4,-,-,CAARGASGEKLFF,TGTGCCGCAAGGGGAGCGTCAGGCGAAAAACTGTTTTTT
TRBV30,TRBJ2-1,TRBD1,-,CAWERTGFNNEQFF,TGTGCCTGGGAGCGGACAGGTTTTAACAATGAGCAGTTCTTC
TRBV9,TRBJ1-5,-,-,CASSRSPEGNQPQHF,TGTGCCAGCAGTCGTAGCCCCGAGGGGAATCAGCCCCAGCATTTT
TRBV7-9,TRBJ1-5,-,-,CASSPGRGRGDQPQHF,TGTGCCAGCAGCCCGGGACGAGGGAGAGGGGATCAGCCCCAGCATTTT
TRBV30,TRBJ1-3,TRBD1,-,CAWGTGDRNTIYF,TGTGCCTGGGGAACAGGGGACCGAAACACCATATATTTT
TRBV27,TRBJ1-6,-,-,CASRPTYGLYNSPLHF,TGTGCCAGCAGACCTACCTACGGCCTCTATAATTCACCCCTCCACTTT
TRBV19,TRBJ2-7,-,-,CASSRRPAGSSYEQYF,TGTGCCAGTAGTAGGCGCCCAGCGGGTAGCTCCTACGAGCAGTACTTC
TRBV7-2,TRBJ1-5,-,-,CASSSLGSNQPQHF,TGTGCCAGCAGCTCCCTGGGTAGCAATCAGCCCCAGCATTTT
TRBV19,TRBJ2-5,-,-,CASSITGFGETQYF,TGTGCCAGTAGTATAACGGGGTTTGGGGAGACCCAGTACTTC
TRBV7-9,TRBJ1-4,-,-,CASSSHGATNEKLFF,TGTGCCAGCAGCTCCCATGGGGCAACTAATGAAAAACTGTTTTTT
TRBV11-2,TRBJ1-1,-,-,CASSLDHRGLTEAFF,TGTGCCAGCAGCTTAGATCATCGGGGGCTCACTGAAGCTTTCTTT
TRBV6-5,TRBJ1-2,TRBD1,-,CASTQDRAGDYGYTF,TGTGCCAGCACCCAGGACAGGGCCGGGGACTATGGCTACACCTTC
TRBV29-1,TRBJ2-3,-,few,CSVDQGSDTQYF,TGCAGCGTGGATCAGGGTTCAGATACGCAGTATTTT
TRBV5-4,TRBJ2-7,-,-,CASSSTGAPLEQYF,TGTGCCAGCAGCTCAACCGGCGCCCCCCTCGAGCAGTACTTC
TRBV2,TRBJ1-2,-,-,CASSVAGSYGYTF,TGTGCCAGCAGTGTGGCAGGGTCATATGGCTACACCTTC
TRBV28,TRBJ1-3,-,-,CASSLTRVSGNTIYF,TGTGCCAGCAGTCTAACCAGGGTCTCTGGAAACACCATATATTTT
TRBV11-1,TRBJ1-1,-,-,CASSFDRRTEAFF,TGTGCCAGCAGCTTCGACCGGCGGACTGAAGCTTTCTTT
TRBV29-1,TRBJ1-1,-,-,CSVDMSWSGRAAEAFF,TGCAGCGTTGACATGTCTTGGTCGGGCAGGGCGGCTGAAGCTTTCTTT
TRBV27,TRBJ1-5,-,-,CASRKGGGGDYSNQPQHF,TGTGCCAGCAGAAAGGGTGGAGGGGGAGATTATAGCAATCAGCCCCAGCATTTT
TRBV18,TRBJ2-5,-,-,CASSPPSGETQYF,TGTGCCAGCTCACCACCGTCAGGGGAGACCCAGTACTTC